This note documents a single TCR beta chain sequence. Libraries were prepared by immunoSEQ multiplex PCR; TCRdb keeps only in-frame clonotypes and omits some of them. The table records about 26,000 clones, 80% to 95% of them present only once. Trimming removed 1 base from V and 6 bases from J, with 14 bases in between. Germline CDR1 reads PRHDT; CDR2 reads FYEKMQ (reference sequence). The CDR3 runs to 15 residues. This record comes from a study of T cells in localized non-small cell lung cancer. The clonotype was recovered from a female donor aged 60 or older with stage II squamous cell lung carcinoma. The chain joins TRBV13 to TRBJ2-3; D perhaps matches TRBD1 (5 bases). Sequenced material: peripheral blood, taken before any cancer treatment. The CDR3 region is CASSLEPQGLDTQYF. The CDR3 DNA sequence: TGTGCCAGCAGCTTAGAGCCCCAGGGATTGGATACGCAGTATTTT.